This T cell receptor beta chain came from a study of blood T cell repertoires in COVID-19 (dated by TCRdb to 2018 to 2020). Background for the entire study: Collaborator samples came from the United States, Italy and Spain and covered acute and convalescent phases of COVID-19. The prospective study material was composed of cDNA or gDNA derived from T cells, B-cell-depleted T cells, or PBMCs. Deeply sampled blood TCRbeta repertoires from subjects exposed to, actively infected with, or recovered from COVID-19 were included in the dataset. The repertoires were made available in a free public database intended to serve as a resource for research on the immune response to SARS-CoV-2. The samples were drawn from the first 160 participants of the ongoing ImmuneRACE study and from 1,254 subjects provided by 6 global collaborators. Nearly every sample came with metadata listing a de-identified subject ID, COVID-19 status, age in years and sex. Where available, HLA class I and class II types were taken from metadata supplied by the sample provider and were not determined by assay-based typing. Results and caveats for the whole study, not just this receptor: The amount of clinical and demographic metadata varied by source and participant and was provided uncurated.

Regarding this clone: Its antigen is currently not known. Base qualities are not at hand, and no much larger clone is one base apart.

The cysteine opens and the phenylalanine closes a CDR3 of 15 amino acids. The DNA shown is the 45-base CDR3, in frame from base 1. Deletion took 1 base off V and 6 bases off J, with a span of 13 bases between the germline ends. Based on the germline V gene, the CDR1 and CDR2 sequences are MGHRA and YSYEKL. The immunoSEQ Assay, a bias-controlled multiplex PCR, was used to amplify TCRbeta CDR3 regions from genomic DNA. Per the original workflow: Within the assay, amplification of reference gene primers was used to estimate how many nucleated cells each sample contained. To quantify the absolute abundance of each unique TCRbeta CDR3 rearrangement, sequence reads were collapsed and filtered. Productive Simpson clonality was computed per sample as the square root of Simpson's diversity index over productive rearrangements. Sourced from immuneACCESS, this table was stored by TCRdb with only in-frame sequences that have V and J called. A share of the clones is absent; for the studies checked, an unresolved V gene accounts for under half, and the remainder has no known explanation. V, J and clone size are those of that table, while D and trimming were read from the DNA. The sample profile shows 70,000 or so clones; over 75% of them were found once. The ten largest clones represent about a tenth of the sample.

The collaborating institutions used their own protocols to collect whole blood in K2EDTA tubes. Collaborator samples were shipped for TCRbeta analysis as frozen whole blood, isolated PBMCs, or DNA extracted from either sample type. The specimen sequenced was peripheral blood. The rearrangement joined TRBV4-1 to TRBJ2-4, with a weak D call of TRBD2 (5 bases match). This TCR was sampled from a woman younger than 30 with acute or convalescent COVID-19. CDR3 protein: CASSQGALAGNIQYF. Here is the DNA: TGCGCCAGCAGCCAAGGTGCCCTCGCGGGAAACATTCAGTACTTC.